The clone carrying this T cell receptor (beta chain) was found a few times. The record originates from a study of blood T cell repertoires in COVID-19. At the level of the study: T cells, B-cell-depleted T cells, or PBMCs provided the cDNA or gDNA that served as material.

The repertoire was sequenced with immunoSEQ multiplex PCR; TCRdb's copy has only in-frame clones and lacks some. The data hold around 360,000 clones, with about 90% observed a single time. Enrollment of patients from Seattle took place during active infection, with longitudinal follow-up. CDR3 length: 13 amino acids. Trimming took off 6 bases at V and 1 base at J, with 9 bases between the two ends. CDR1 is LGHNT and CDR2 is FRNRAP in the germline V gene. V and J are TRBV12-5 and TRBJ1-1, with D possibly TRBD1 on 5 matching bases. Sequenced sample: peripheral blood. This sequence was found in a woman aged 25 to 45 with COVID-19, enrolled during active disease. The DNA for the CDR3 is TGTGCTAGTGGCCTAGGGGAGAACACTGAAGCTTTCTTT. It translates to CASGLGENTEAFF.